The 18 T cell receptor beta chains below were found in one sample sequenced in a study of identical twins. One entry per CDR3 protein results from TCRdb running MiXCR on the 5' RACE reads. The sample lists approximately 690,000 distinct CDR3 sequences; around 6% were seen once. Sequences were obtained from naive T cells sorted from blood. Every receptor here comes from a man aged 18 to 35 in good health.

This clonotype was seen ten or more times. The chain uses TRBV13 and TRBJ1-2; TRBD1 might be the D (5 bases). V shed 0 bases and J shed 2 bases, with 10 bases lying between them. The CDR3 totals 15 residues. Germline values: CDR1 PRHDT, CDR2 FYEKMQ (reference sequence). The CDR3 DNA reads TGTGCCAGCAGCTTAGGCTCGCCAGGGAACTATGGCTACACCTTC. It specifies CASSLGSPGNYGYTF. Based on the CDR3 plus reference TRBV13 and TRBJ1-2, the full variable domain is AAGVIQSPRHLIKEKRETATLKCYPIPRHDTVYWYQQGPGQDPQFLISFYEKMQSDKGSIPDRFSAQQFSDYHSELNMSSLELGDSALYFCASSLGSPGNYGYTFGSGTRLTVV.

This clonotype was observed at least ten times. The chain has TRBV27 and TRBJ2-1; 11 bases map to TRBD1. The CDR3 extends over 15 amino acids. V was pared by 9 bases and J by 4 bases, with 8 bases of the junction left unmatched. The germline V gene encodes CDR1 MNHEY and CDR2 SMNVEV (reference sequence). The CDR3 here is CASTPGTGGYNEQFF. The DNA for the CDR3 is TGTGCCAGTACCCCCGGGACAGGGGGTTACAATGAGCAGTTCTTC.

Ten or more counts support this clonotype. The gene calls are TRBV5-1 and TRBJ2-3; D is undetermined. The V end was cut by 4 bases, the J end by 0 bases, with 9 bases between. Per the germline V gene, CDR1 is SGHRS and CDR2 is YFSETQ. The CDR3 length is 14 residues. The CDR3 region is CASSHITSTDTQYF. The CDR3 DNA is TGCGCCAGCAGCCATATCACTAGCACAGATACGCAGTATTTT.

J is TRBJ2-5 and V is TRBV9; D is unresolved. Trimming pared 0 bases from V and 1 base from J, leaving 10 bases between. The CDR3 has 15 amino acids. CDR1 and CDR2 (germline): SGDLS, YYNGEE. CDR3 protein: CASSVATGGQETQYF. The CDR3 bases are TGTGCCAGCAGCGTAGCTACGGGCGGCCAAGAGACCCAGTACTTC.

This clonotype was counted ten times or more. V gene TRBV20-1 combines with J gene TRBJ2-7, with unresolved D. CDR3 size: 10 residues. Germline CDR1 is DFQATT and CDR2 is SNEGSKA (reference sequence). The ends were cut back, 3 bases at V and 6 bases at J, with 6 bases in the middle. The CDR3 here is CSASYFEQYF. CDR3 sequence (DNA): TGCAGTGCTAGCTACTTCGAGCAGTACTTC.

V and J are TRBV19 and TRBJ2-3; TRBD2 is a possible D gene (6 bases). The CDR3 has 16 amino acids. V shed 2 bases and J shed 6 bases, with 18 bases lying between them. Germline V gene data show CDR1 as LNHDA and CDR2 as SQIVND (reference sequence). The CDR3: CASSIQHDNAGDTQYF. The CDR3 DNA reads as TGTGCCAGTAGTATACAGCACGACAACGCGGGGGATACGCAGTATTTT.

This chain connects TRBV6-1 to TRBJ2-2; TRBD1 matches 8 bases. V dropped 7 bases and J dropped 0; count of bases not matched to a gene: 10. Germline V gene lookup returns CDR1 MNHNS and CDR2 SASEGT. This CDR3 spans 17 amino acids. The CDR3 protein is CASTNGQGATNTGELFF. CDR3 bases: TGTGCCAGCACCAATGGTCAGGGGGCAACGAACACCGGGGAGCTGTTTTTT.

This clonotype showed up many times. The chain uses TRBV6-2 or TRBV6-3 and TRBJ2-1; 10 bases fit TRBD2. The germline V gene encodes CDR1 MNHEY and CDR2 SVGEGT. The CDR3 is 16 residues long. The J segment lost 2 bases and the V segment lost 2 bases, leaving 3 bases of the junction unmatched. CDR3 DNA: TGTGCCAGCAGTTACGGACTAGCGGAAACCTACAATGAGCAGTTCTTC. Residues: CASSYGLAETYNEQFF.

Points on this clonotype: The junction and the germline gene differ at one end; a read error may be behind it. V gene TRBV6-4 combines with J gene TRBJ1-1, with unresolved D. In germline, CDR1 is MRHNA, CDR2 SNTAGT. The CDR3 consists of 13 residues. The chain's CDR3 is CASSVDGNSEAFF. CDR3 in DNA: TGTGCCAGCAGTGTGGATGGAAACAGTGAAGCTTTCTTT.

This clonotype has ten or more counts. The chain carries TRBV4-3 and TRBJ2-1; D is undetermined. CDR1 LGHNA and CDR2 YSLEER come from the germline V gene. The CDR3 has 19 amino acids. V gave up 1 base and J gave up 0 bases, with 19 bases separating them. The CDR3 DNA follows: TGCGCCAGCAGCCAAGCGGGTAGAATCCGCACGTACTCCTACAATGAGCAGTTCTTC. Translation gives CASSQAGRIRTYSYNEQFF.

This clonotype was seen at least ten times. CDR3 protein: CASSQVGGELFF. CDR3 nucleotide sequence: TGTGCCAGCAGCCAAGTTGGCGGGGAGCTGTTTTTT. The chain couples TRBV4-2 to TRBJ2-2; D call uncertain. Germline V gene data show CDR1 as LGHNA and CDR2 as YNFKEQ. The CDR3 is 12 residues long. The V gene lost 1 base and the J gene lost 7 bases, with 4 bases spanning the gap.

This clonotype was seen only a few times. The J gene is TRBJ1-1, the V gene TRBV10-2; no definite D call. The CDR3 sequence is 13 residues long. Trimming took off 7 bases at V and 0 bases at J, with 9 bases between the two ends. The germline V gene has CDR1 WSHSY and CDR2 SAAADI. Written as DNA, the CDR3 is TGCGCCAGCATGGCCAGGATGAACACTGAAGCTTTCTTT. It codes for CASMARMNTEAFF.

This clonotype was seen repeatedly, ten times or more. The CDR3 sequence is CASDDRTTDTQYF. The CDR3 DNA follows: TGTGCCAGCGACGACAGGACCACAGATACGCAGTATTTT. The chain uses TRBV12-3 or TRBV12-4 and TRBJ2-3, with D tentatively TRBD1 (6 bases). The CDR3 runs to 13 residues. V lost 8 bases and J lost 2, with 11 bases in between.

This clonotype was recorded at least ten times. The junction shows a germline mismatch at one end, possibly a read error. This sequence joins TRBV5-1 and TRBJ2-3, with 10 bases lining up with TRBD2. Germline CDR1 is SGHRS and CDR2 is YFSETQ. The CDR3 has 15 residues. The CDR3 reads CASSVLAGSTDTQYF. In DNA, the CDR3 is TGTGCCAGCAGTGTACTAGCGGGGAGCACAGATACGCAGTATTTT.

In this sample, this clonotype turned up a few times. CDR3 protein: CASKTTRDEQYF. DNA of the CDR3: TGTGCCAGCAAGACGACTCGGGACGAGCAGTACTTC. V is TRBV6-6 and J is TRBJ2-7; unclear D gene. This CDR3 is 12 amino acids long. The germline V gene has CDR1 MNHNY and CDR2 SVGAGI (reference sequence). V dropped 7 bases and J dropped 5 bases, with 12 bases sitting between them.

This clonotype came up many times. V and J are TRBV7-2 and TRBJ2-3; the match to TRBD2 covers 7 bases. The CDR3 runs to 16 residues. Germline CDR1 reads SGHTA; CDR2 reads FQGNSA. Losses at the gene ends were 1 base for V and 7 bases for J; bases not matched to a gene: 11. CDR3 nucleotide sequence: TGTGCCAGCAGCTTAGGACGGGAGGCACCCCCGTATACGCAGTATTTT. Translating gives CASSLGREAPPYTQYF.

V gene TRBV27 combines with J gene TRBJ1-1; D remains unclear. Germline V gene data show CDR1 as MNHEY and CDR2 as SMNVEV (reference sequence). The V gene lost 5 bases and the J gene lost 4 bases, with 11 bases spanning the gap. This CDR3 comprises 13 residues. CDR3 nucleotide sequence: TGTGCCAGCAGTCCGACCTGGGCCACTGAAGCTTTCTTT. It is translated as CASSPTWATEAFF.

This clonotype was observed a handful of times. The rearrangement joins TRBV2 to TRBJ2-7; tentatively, D is TRBD2 (6 bases). CDR1 and CDR2 from the germline V gene are SNHLY and FYNNEI. The CDR3 is 13 amino acids. Trimming removed 4 bases at V and 2 bases at J, with 9 bases between. The DNA for the CDR3 is TGTGCCAGCAGTGGACTAGACGCCTACGAGCAGTACGTC. It encodes CASSGLDAYEQYV.